The 24 T cell receptor beta chains below were found in one sample sequenced in a study of T-cell reconstitution after alpha-beta-depleted transplantation in children. Library preparation (for TCRbeta) was performed with unique molecular identifiers. TCRdb reprocessed the PCR reads with MiXCR, giving one entry per CDR3 protein. The table shows hundreds of thousands of distinct CDR3 sequences, with roughly 15% occurring only once. The sample in question was PBMCs from the stem cell graft donor, obtained from the stem cell graft. Every receptor here comes from a human donor who donated a stem cell graft to a child with acute myeloid leukemia.

There are many counts of this clonotype. The J gene is TRBJ2-7, the V gene TRBV7-2; TRBD1 matches 8 bases. The CDR3 extends over 15 amino acids. The germline CDR1 and CDR2 sequences are SGHTA and FQGNSA. V was clipped by 5 bases and J by 6 bases; unmatched bases: 12. The DNA of the CDR3 is TGTGCCAGCAGCCCGCAGGGACAGGTCCGCACCGAGCAGTACTTC. The encoded protein is CASSPQGQVRTEQYF.

The chain couples TRBV7-2 to TRBJ1-5, with 9 bases lining up with TRBD1. The CDR3 sequence is 16 residues long. CDR1 and CDR2 from the germline V gene are SGHTA and FQGNSA. V gave up 4 bases and J gave up 1 base; unmatched junction bases: 5. CDR3 region: CASSSRGTGSNQPQHF. CDR3 in DNA: TGTGCCAGCAGCTCCAGGGGGACAGGGAGCAATCAGCCCCAGCATTTT.

This sequence joins TRBV6-2 or TRBV6-3 and TRBJ1-1; no definite D call. Trimming left V 2 bases short and J 3 bases short, with 4 bases between. CDR3 length: 12 residues. The germline V gene encodes CDR1 MNHEY and CDR2 SVGEGT. The CDR3 coding sequence is TGTGCCAGCAGTTACCAGGACACTGAAGCTTTCTTT. It specifies CASSYQDTEAFF.

This clonotype appeared many times. The genes are TRBV29-1 and TRBJ2-7, with D perhaps matching TRBD2 (6 bases). This CDR3 contains 12 residues. V lost 7 bases to trimming and J lost 3 bases, with 13 bases between them. Germline V gene data show CDR1 as SQVTM and CDR2 as ANQGSEA. CDR3 protein: CSAGDGGYEQYV. In DNA, the CDR3 is TGCAGCGCCGGGGACGGGGGCTACGAGCAGTACGTC.

This clonotype came up a few times. The chain combines TRBV5-1 with TRBJ2-4; D is unresolved. V shed 0 bases and J shed 12 bases, with 16 bases lying between them. This CDR3 has 14 residues. Germline V gene lookup returns CDR1 SGHRS and CDR2 YFSETQ. The CDR3 DNA sequence: TGCGCCAGCAGCTTGGACAGCCCCATGAGTGGTCAGTACTTC. It specifies CASSLDSPMSGQYF.

This clonotype has more than one count but fewer than ten. The chain recombines TRBV6-5 with TRBJ1-5; 7 bases match TRBD1. The CDR3 sequence is 16 residues long. CDR1 is MNHEY, CDR2 SVGAGI, per germline. Unmatched junction bases numbered 11, after V lost 7 bases and J lost 2 bases. CDR3 nucleotide sequence: TGTGCCAGCACCCCGGGGGGAGGGACAGGCAATCAGCCCCAGCATTTT. Translation gives CASTPGGGTGNQPQHF.

This clonotype turned up a few times. The chain couples TRBV9 to TRBJ2-1; 7 bases match TRBD1. Per germline, CDR1 SGDLS and CDR2 YYNGEE. Unmatched junction bases numbered 7, after V lost 1 base and J lost 6 bases. The CDR3 sequence is 15 residues long. The DNA for the CDR3 is TGTGCCAGCAGCGTAACAGGGGTCTTGGGCAATGAGCAGTTCTTC. It codes for CASSVTGVLGNEQFF. Together with reference TRBV9 and TRBJ2-1, the CDR3 gives the full variable domain: DSGVTQTPKHLITATGQRVTLRCSPRSGDLSVYWYQQSLDQGLQFLIQYYNGEERAKGNILERFSAQQFPDLHSELNLSSLELGDSALYFCASSVTGVLGNEQFFGPGTRLTVL.

The chain carries TRBV7-9 and TRBJ2-1; no definite D call. From germline, CDR1 is SEHNR and CDR2 FQNEAQ (reference sequence). V was shortened by 7 bases and J by 3 bases, with 19 bases between the two germline ends. CDR3 size: 16 residues. DNA for the CDR3: TGTGCCAGCATCAGAGACGGCAGCCACTACTACAATGAGCAGTTCTTC. This codes for CASIRDGSHYYNEQFF.

In regard to this clonotype: This may stem from a read error, because a much larger clone lies one nucleotide away. The chain joins TRBV20-1 to TRBJ2-3; the D is unclear. CDR3 size: 14 residues. The V gene lost 3 bases and the J gene lost 2 bases, with 12 bases spanning the gap. The V gene's germline CDR1 is DFQATT and CDR2 SNEGSKA (reference sequence). CDR3 DNA sequence: TGCAGTGCTAGGTTCGGGTTCAACACAGATACGCAGTATTTT. Translated, it gives CSARFGFNTDTQYF.

This clonotype appeared a few times. The V and J genes are TRBV6-2 or TRBV6-3 and TRBJ1-2, with TRBD1 as a possible D gene (5 bases). The ends were cut back, 3 bases at V and 8 bases at J, with 13 bases in the middle. The CDR3 totals 13 residues. Per the germline V gene, CDR1 is MNHEY and CDR2 is SVGEGT. This chain's CDR3 is CASSYSTARGYTF. CDR3 DNA sequence: TGTGCCAGCAGTTATTCGACAGCGCGGGGCTACACCTTC.

The J gene is TRBJ2-5, the V gene TRBV7-7; D perhaps matches TRBD1 (5 bases). Between the trimmed V and J ends, which lost 2 bases and 3 bases, there was a span of 16 bases. The CDR3 has 16 residues. CDR1 is SSHAT and CDR2 is FNYEAQ in the germline V gene (reference sequence). This CDR3 is CASSLRLGAREETQYF. CDR3 coding DNA: TGTGCCAGCAGCTTACGGTTAGGTGCCAGGGAAGAGACCCAGTACTTC.

This clonotype has a handful of counts. The rearrangement joins TRBV15 to TRBJ1-4, with 8 bases aligning to TRBD1. The germline V gene has CDR1 LNHNV and CDR2 YYDKDF (reference sequence). The J segment lost 11 bases and the V segment lost 3 bases, leaving 8 bases of the junction unmatched. The CDR3 is 14 residues long. The CDR3 reads CATSSDRGGGKLFF. CDR3 DNA: TGTGCCACCAGCAGTGACAGGGGAGGTGGTAAACTGTTTTTT.

This clonotype was counted only a few times. This chain joins TRBV6-5 and TRBJ2-1, with D hard to call. This CDR3 has 14 amino acids. Germline assignment: CDR1 MNHEY and CDR2 SVGAGI. V was trimmed by 1 base and J by 5 bases, leaving 9 bases between them. CDR3 region: CASSYLDRDNEQFF. CDR3 DNA: TGTGCCAGCAGTTACTTAGACCGGGACAATGAGCAGTTCTTC.

This clonotype has a count of ten or more. V and J are TRBV4-2 and TRBJ2-5, with 12 bases fitting TRBD2. Germline CDR1 LGHNA, CDR2 YNFKEQ. V shed 5 bases, J shed 2 bases, and the junction held 9 bases outside the gene matches. The CDR3 covers 17 residues. DNA for the CDR3: TGTGCCAGCAGCTCCCGGACTAGCGGGGTGGATCAAGAGACCCAGTACTTC. This gives the protein CASSSRTSGVDQETQYF.

The gene calls are TRBV7-8 and TRBJ2-3, with D tentatively TRBD2 (6 bases). The length of the CDR3 is 14 residues. The germline V and J ends were trimmed by 4 bases and 6 bases, with 14 bases remaining between them. The V gene's germline CDR1 is SGHVS and CDR2 FQNEAQ. The CDR3 is CASSSLGGVDTQYF. In DNA, the CDR3 is TGTGCCAGCAGCTCGCTGGGAGGTGTCGATACGCAGTATTTT.

This clonotype has just a few counts. V is TRBV20-1 and J is TRBJ1-4; tentative D call: TRBD1 (5 bases). V was trimmed by 6 bases and J by 8 bases, leaving 13 bases between them. The CDR3 covers 12 residues. Germline-derived CDR1 and CDR2 are DFQATT and SNEGSKA (reference sequence). CDR3 loop: CSAPEEGEKLFF. The CDR3, as DNA: TGCAGTGCGCCAGAGGAGGGGGAAAAACTGTTTTTT.

This sequence joins TRBV7-2 and TRBJ1-6; no reliable D call. The V gene lost 7 bases and the J gene lost 8 bases, with 15 bases spanning the gap. This CDR3 has 14 residues. CDR1 and CDR2 (germline): SGHTA, FQGNSA. CDR3 in DNA: TGTGCCAGCACATCCCCAGGAGGTGATTCACCCCTCCACTTT. This translates into CASTSPGGDSPLHF.

This clonotype has a count of ten or more. This rearrangement joins TRBV27 to TRBJ2-7, with no clear D. Trimming left V 2 bases short and J 3 bases short, with 8 bases between. The CDR3 totals 13 residues. CDR1 MNHEY and CDR2 SMNVEV come from the germline V gene (reference sequence). CDR3 sequence (DNA): TGTGCCAGCAGTTTACGGTTGGACTACGAGCAGTACTTC. It encodes CASSLRLDYEQYF.

This clonotype was seen more than once but under ten times. V gene TRBV4-3 combines with J gene TRBJ2-7, with a weak D call TRBD1 (5 bases). CDR3 length equals 16 residues. CDR1 and CDR2 (germline): LGHNA, YSLEER. V was pared by 1 base and J by 3 bases, with 16 bases between. CDR3 nucleotides: TGCGCCAGCAGCCAAGCATCCCGGCAGGGAAACTACGAGCAGTACTTC. This codes for CASSQASRQGNYEQYF.

This clonotype was seen many times. V usage is TRBV20-1 and J usage is TRBJ2-4, with a possible D match to TRBD1 (5 bases). Between the trimmed V and J ends, which lost 0 bases and 9 bases, there was a span of 12 bases. The CDR3 spans 13 residues. The germline gives CDR1 DFQATT, CDR2 SNEGSKA (reference sequence). The CDR3 reads CSARDVGQGIQYF. CDR3 bases: TGCAGTGCTAGAGATGTAGGGCAGGGCATTCAGTACTTC.

The V and J genes are TRBV12-3 or TRBV12-4 and TRBJ2-7; D is unclear. This CDR3 contains 10 residues. The V end lost 5 bases, the J end lost 4 bases, and 3 bases lay between the germline ends. Here the CDR3 reads CASSIYEQYF. DNA for the CDR3: TGTGCCAGCAGTATTTACGAGCAGTACTTC.

This clonotype was counted a few times. The chain couples TRBV5-1 to TRBJ1-4, with D possibly matching TRBD1 (5 bases). V dropped 2 bases and J dropped 7 bases, with 15 bases sitting between them. The CDR3 is made up of 15 amino acids. Germline CDR1 reads SGHRS; CDR2 reads YFSETQ. CDR3 nucleotides: TGCGCCAGCAGCTTTCCTGGCAGGGAAGGTGAAAAACTGTTTTTT. It is translated as CASSFPGREGEKLFF.

This clonotype occurred a few times. The chain couples TRBV12-3 or TRBV12-4 to TRBJ2-5, with 7 bases fitting TRBD1. Trimming removed 4 bases from V and 2 bases from J; junction bases left unmatched: 1. The CDR3 runs 13 residues. CDR3 residues: CASSSDRQETQYF. The CDR3 DNA is TGTGCCAGCAGTTCGGACAGGCAAGAGACCCAGTACTTC.

This clonotype has at least ten counts. The CDR3 loop reads CASSTGGADGYTF. CDR3 DNA: TGTGCCAGCAGTACAGGGGGCGCAGATGGCTACACCTTC. J is TRBJ1-2 and V is TRBV12-3 or TRBV12-4; 9 bases line up with TRBD1. The CDR3 consists of 13 residues. V dropped 5 bases and J dropped 6; count of bases not matched to a gene: 4.